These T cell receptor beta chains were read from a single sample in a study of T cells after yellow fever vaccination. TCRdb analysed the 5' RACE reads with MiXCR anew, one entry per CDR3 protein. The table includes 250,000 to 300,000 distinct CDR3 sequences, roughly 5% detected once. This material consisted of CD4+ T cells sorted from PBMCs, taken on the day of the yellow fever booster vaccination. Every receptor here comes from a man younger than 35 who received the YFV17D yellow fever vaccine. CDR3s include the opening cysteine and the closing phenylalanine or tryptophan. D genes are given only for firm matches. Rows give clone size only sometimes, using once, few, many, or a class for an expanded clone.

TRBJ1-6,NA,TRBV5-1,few,CASSLFPDGQGNSPLHF,TGCGCCAGCAGCTTGTTTCCAGACGGGCAGGGCAATTCACCCCTCCACTTT
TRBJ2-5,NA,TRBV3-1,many,CASSQDRWVSQETQYF,TGTGCCAGCAGCCAAGATCGGTGGGTTAGCCAAGAGACCCAGTACTTC
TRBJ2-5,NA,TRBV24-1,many,CATSDAGEGRETQYF,TGTGCCACCAGTGATGCAGGGGAGGGTCGGGAGACCCAGTACTTC
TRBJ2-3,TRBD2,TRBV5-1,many,CASSLQLAANTDTQYF,TGCGCCAGCAGCCTTCAACTAGCGGCAAACACAGATACGCAGTATTTT
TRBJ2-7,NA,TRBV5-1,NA,CASSFGVSSEQYF,TGCGCCAGCAGCTTCGGGGTATCGTCCGAGCAGTACTTC
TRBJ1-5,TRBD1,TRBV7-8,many,CASSRDRSSYSNQPQHF,TGTGCCAGCAGTAGGGACAGGAGTTCTTATAGCAATCAGCCCCAGCATTTT
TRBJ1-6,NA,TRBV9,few,CASSAGAHPNSPLHF,TGTGCCAGCAGTGCTGGGGCTCACCCTAATTCACCCCTCCACTTT
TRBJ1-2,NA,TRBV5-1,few,CASSPPGPYGYTF,TGCGCCAGCAGTCCCCCAGGTCCGTATGGCTACACCTTC
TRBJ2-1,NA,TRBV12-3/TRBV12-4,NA,CASSLGERISYNEQFF,TGTGCCAGCAGTTTAGGAGAGCGGATCTCCTACAATGAGCAGTTCTTC
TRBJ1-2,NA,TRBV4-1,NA,CASSQDGRAGRGYTF,TGCGCCAGCAGCCAAGATGGCAGGGCCGGGCGTGGCTACACCTTC